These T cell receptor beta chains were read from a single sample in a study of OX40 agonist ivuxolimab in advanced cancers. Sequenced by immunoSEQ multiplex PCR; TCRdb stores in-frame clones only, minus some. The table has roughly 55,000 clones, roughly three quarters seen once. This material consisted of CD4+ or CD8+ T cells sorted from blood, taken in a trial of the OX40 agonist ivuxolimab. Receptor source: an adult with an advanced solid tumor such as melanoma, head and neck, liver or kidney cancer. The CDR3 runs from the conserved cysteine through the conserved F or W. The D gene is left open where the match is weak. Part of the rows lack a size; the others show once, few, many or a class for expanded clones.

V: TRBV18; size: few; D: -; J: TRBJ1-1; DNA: TGTGCCAGCTCACCAGTAGCACGGAACACTGAAGCTTTCTTT; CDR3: CASSPVARNTEAFF
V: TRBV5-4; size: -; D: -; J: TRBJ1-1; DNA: TGTGCCAGCAGCCTCGGACTGAACACTGAAGCTTTCTTT; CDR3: CASSLGLNTEAFF
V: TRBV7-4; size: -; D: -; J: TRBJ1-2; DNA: TGTGCCAGCAGCTTAGCGCTGGGGGGCAGGGAGGGCGGCTACACCTTC; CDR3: CASSLALGGREGGYTF
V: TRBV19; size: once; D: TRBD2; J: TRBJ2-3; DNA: TGTGCCAGTACTACTAGCGGCCGCACAGATACGCAGTATTTT; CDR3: CASTTSGRTDTQYF
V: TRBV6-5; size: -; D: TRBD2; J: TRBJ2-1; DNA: TGTGCCAGCAGTTACCGGGGACTAGCGCATTACAATGAGCAGTTCTTC; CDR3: CASSYRGLAHYNEQFF
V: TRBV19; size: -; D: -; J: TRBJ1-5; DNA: TGTGCCAGTCGAGATAGCAATCAGCCCCAGCATTTT; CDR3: CASRDSNQPQHF
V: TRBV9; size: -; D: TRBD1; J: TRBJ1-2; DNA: TGTGCCAGCAGCACCGGGACAGGGGATGGCTACACCTTC; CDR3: CASSTGTGDGYTF
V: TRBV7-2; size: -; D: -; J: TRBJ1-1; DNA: TGTGCCAGCAGCTCACAGGTGAACACTGAAGCTTTCTTT; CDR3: CASSSQVNTEAFF
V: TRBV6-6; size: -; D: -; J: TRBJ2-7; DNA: TGTGCCAGCTCCCAGACTCCCGAGCAGTACTTC; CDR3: CASSQTPEQYF
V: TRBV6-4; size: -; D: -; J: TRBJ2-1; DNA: TGTGCCAGCAGTGCCAGTAAGGTGGGTGAGCAGTTCTTC; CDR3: CASSASKVGEQFF
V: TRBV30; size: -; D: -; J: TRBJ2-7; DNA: TGTGCCTGGGGGGGGCTAGCCGTCTACGAGCAGTACTTC; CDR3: CAWGGLAVYEQYF
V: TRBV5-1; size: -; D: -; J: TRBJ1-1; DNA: TGCGCCAGCAGCCCACGGGGGGCCGTGAACACTGAAGCTTTCTTT; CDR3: CASSPRGAVNTEAFF
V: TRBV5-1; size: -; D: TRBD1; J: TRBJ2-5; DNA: TGCGCCAGCAGCCTGGGACAGGTCCAAGAGACCCAGTACTTC; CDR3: CASSLGQVQETQYF
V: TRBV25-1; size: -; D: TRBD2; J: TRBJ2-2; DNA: TGTGCCAGCAGTGACAGCGGGAGGGCCGTCGGGGAGCTGTTTTTT; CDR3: CASSDSGRAVGELFF
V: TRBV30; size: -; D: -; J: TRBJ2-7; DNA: TGTGCCTGGAGTGTTGGGCAGACCTACGAGCAGTACTTC; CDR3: CAWSVGQTYEQYF
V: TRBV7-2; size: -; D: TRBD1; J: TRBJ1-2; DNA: TGTGCCAGCAGCTTAGCTCTTGTAGGACAGGGTGAGGGTGGCTACACCTTC; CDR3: CASSLALVGQGEGGYTF
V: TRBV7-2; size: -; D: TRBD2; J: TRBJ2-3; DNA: TGTGCCAGCAGCTTAGGCCCAGCGGGGCTTAGCACAGATACGCAGTATTTT; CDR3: CASSLGPAGLSTDTQYF
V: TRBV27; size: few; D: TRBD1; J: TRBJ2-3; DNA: TGTGCCAGCAGTCCCAGACAGGGGGCTTCCCTTACGCAGTATTTT; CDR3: CASSPRQGASLTQYF
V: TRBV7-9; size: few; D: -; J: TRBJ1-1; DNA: TGTGCCAGCACCTTAGAAGGGGCCGGCACTGAAGCTTTCTTT; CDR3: CASTLEGAGTEAFF
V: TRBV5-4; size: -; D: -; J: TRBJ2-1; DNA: TGTGCCAGCAGCAGGATTGGCGAGCAGTTCTTC; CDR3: CASSRIGEQFF
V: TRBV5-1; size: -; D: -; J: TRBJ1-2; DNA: TGCGCCAGCAGCTTAAGAACAGACGCGAACTATGGCTACACCTTC; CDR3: CASSLRTDANYGYTF
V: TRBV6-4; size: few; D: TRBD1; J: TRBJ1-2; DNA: TGTGCCAGCAGTCCCCAGGGGGGGCACGGCTACACCTTC; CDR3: CASSPQGGHGYTF
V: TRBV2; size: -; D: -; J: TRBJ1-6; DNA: TGTGCCAGCATAGTCCGGCAGGGCGATAATTCACCCCTCCACTTT; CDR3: CASIVRQGDNSPLHF
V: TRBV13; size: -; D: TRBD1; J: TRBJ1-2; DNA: TGTGCCAGCAGCACCCCGGGACAGGGGGCGTGGGGCTACACCTTC; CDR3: CASSTPGQGAWGYTF
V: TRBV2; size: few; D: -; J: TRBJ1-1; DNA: TGTGCCAGCAGTGAGGCAGGGGAAAGGGCTTTCTTT; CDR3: CASSEAGERAFF
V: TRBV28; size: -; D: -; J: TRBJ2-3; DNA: TGTGCCACCGACGTTTCGGGGCAGGGATCAGATACGCAGTATTTT; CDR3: CATDVSGQGSDTQYF
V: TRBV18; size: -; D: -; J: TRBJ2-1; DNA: TGTGCCAGCTGGCCAGGCAAAGCATCAAACAATGAGCAGTTCTTC; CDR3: CASWPGKASNNEQFF
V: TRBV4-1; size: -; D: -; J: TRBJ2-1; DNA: TGCGCCAGCAGCCAAGGGTCCGCCCTGGGGTATGAGCAGTTCTTC; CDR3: CASSQGSALGYEQFF
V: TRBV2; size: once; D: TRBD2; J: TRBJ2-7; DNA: TGTGCCAGCAGTGGTAGACTAGCGGGAGGCTACGAGCAGTACTTC; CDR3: CASSGRLAGGYEQYF
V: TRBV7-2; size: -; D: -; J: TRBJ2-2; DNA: TGTGCCAGCAGCTTAGTGGCCGGGTACACCGGGGAGCTGTTTTTT; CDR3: CASSLVAGYTGELFF
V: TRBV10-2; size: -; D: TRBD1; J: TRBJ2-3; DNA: TGCGCCAGCAATGAGCAGGGGGCGTCGGGTACGCAGTATTTT; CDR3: CASNEQGASGTQYF
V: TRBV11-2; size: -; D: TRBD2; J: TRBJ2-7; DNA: TGTGCCAGCAGCTCTTTATTCCAATTCCTAGCGGGGGGGCTTAGGCAGTACTTC; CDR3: CASSSLFQFLAGGLRQYF
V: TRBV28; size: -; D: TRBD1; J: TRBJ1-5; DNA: TGTGCCAGCAGTTTACCAGGGGGCGGTCAGCCCCAGCATTTT; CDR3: CASSLPGGGQPQHF
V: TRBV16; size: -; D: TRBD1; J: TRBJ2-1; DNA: TGTGCCAGCAGCCAATCGGGACAGAAACAGTTCTTC; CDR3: CASSQSGQKQFF
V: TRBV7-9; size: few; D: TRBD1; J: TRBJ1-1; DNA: TGTGCCAGCAGCCCCCTAGCCCCGGACAGGGGCACTGAAGCTTTCTTT; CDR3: CASSPLAPDRGTEAFF
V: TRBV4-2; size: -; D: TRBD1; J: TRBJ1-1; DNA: TGTGCCAGCAGCCAAACCTGGGACAGGGCCCCTTGGGCTTTCTTT; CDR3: CASSQTWDRAPWAFF
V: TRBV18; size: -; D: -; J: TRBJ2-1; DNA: TGTGCCAGCTCACCCCAGCCGTACAATGAGCAGTTCTTC; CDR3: CASSPQPYNEQFF
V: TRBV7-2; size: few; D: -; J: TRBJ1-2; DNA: TGTGCCAGCAGCTTGGCCCGGGAAGCTAACTATGGCTACACCTTC; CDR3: CASSLAREANYGYTF
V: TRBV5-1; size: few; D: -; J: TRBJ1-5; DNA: TGCGCCAGCAGCTGGAGGGGAGGTAGCAATCAGCCCCAGCATTTT; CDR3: CASSWRGGSNQPQHF
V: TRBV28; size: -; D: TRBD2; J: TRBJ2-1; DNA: TGTGCCAGCACCACTAGCGGGAGGGCCCTCAATGAGCAGTTCTTC; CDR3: CASTTSGRALNEQFF
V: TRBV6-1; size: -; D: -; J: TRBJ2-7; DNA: TGTGCCAGCAGCGGCCTGTACGAGCAGTACTTC; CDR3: CASSGLYEQYF
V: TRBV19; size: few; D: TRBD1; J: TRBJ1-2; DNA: TGTGCCAGCAAGGGACAGGGGGCCTTTGGCTACACCTTC; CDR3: CASKGQGAFGYTF
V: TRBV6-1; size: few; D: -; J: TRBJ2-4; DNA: TGTGCCAGCAGTGACAGGGGAGGGCCGCGGGACATTCAGTACTTC; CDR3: CASSDRGGPRDIQYF
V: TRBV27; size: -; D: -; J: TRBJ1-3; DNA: TGTGCCAGCAAGATGACAGAGCATTCTGGAAACACCATATATTTT; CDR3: CASKMTEHSGNTIYF
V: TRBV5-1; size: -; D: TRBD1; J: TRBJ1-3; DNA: TGCGCCAGCAGCTTGGAGGGGGCGGACTCTGGAAACACCATATATTTT; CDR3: CASSLEGADSGNTIYF
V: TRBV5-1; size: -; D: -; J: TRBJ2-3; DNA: TGCGCCAGCAGCTTGGCGGCTAGCTTTGCGGATACGCAGTATTTT; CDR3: CASSLAASFADTQYF
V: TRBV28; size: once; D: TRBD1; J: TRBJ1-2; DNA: TGTGCCAGCAGGGACAGGGCCAACTATGGCTACACCTTC; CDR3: CASRDRANYGYTF
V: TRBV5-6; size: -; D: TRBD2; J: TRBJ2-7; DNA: TGTGCCAGCAGCTTGGGACTAGCTGCTTCCTACGAGCAGTACTTC; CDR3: CASSLGLAASYEQYF
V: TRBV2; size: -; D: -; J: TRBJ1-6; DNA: TGTGCCAGCAGTGGACTGTGGGTGAACTCACCCCTCCACTTT; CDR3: CASSGLWVNSPLHF
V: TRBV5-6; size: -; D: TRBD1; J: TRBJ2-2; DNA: TGTGCCAGCAGCTTTGCCAAGGGGGCGAGCACCGGGGAGCTGTTTTTT; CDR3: CASSFAKGASTGELFF
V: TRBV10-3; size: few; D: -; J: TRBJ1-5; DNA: TGTGCCATCAGTGAGGACCTTGGGGCTAAGCCCCAGCATTTT; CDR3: CAISEDLGAKPQHF
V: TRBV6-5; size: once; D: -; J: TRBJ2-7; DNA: TGTGCCAGCAGTTATTCAGGGGGGGGCTACGAGCAGTACTTC; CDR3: CASSYSGGGYEQYF
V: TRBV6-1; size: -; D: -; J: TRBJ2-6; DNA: TGTGCCAGCATTCGGGGCCCTGGGGCCAACGTCCTGACTTTC; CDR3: CASIRGPGANVLTF
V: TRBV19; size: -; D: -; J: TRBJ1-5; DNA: TGTGCCAGTAGGTCTTTCTCTGGGCCCAATCAGCCCCAGCATTTT; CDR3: CASRSFSGPNQPQHF
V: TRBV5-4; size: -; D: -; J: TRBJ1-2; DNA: TGTGCCAGCAGCTTGTACCAGGGTCGTGGCTACACCTTC; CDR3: CASSLYQGRGYTF